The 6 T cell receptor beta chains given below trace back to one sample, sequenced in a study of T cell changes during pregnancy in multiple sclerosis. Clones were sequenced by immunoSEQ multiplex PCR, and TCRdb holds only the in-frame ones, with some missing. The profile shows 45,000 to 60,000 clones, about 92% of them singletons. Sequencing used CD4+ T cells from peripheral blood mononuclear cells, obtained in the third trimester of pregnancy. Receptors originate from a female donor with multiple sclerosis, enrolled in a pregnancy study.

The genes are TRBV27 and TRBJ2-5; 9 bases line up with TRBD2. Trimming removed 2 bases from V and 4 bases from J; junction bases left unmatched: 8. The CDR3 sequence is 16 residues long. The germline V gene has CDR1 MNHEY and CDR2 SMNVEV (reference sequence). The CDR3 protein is CASSLAGGPLGETQYF. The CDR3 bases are TGTGCCAGCAGTTTAGCGGGGGGGCCGCTAGGAGAGACCCAGTACTTC.

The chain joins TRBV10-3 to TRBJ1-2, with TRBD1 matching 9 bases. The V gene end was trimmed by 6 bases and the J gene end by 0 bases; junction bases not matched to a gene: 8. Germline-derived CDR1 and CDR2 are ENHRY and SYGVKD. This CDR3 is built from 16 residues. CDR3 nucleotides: TGTGCCATCAGGGGGGACAGGGTTATAGCTAACTATGGCTACACCTTC. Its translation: CAIRGDRVIANYGYTF.

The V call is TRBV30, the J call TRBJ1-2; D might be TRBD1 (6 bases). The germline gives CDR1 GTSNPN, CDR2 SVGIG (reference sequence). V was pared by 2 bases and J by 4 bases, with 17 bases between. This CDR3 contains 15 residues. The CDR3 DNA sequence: TGTGCCTGGAGTTTACTTGGACAGCACTTCTATGGCTACACCTTC. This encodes CAWSLLGQHFYGYTF.

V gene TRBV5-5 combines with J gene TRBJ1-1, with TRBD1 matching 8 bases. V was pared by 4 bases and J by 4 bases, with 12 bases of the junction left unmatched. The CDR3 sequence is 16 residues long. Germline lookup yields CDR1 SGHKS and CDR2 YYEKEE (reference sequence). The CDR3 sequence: CASSARDRPVSTEAFF. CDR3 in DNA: TGTGCCAGCAGCGCCCGGGACAGGCCTGTAAGCACTGAAGCTTTCTTT.

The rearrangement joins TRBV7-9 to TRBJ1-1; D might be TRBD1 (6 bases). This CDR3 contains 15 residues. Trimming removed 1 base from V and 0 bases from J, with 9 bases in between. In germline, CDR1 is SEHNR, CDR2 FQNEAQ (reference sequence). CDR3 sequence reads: CASSLVQGMNTEAFF. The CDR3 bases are TGTGCCAGCAGCTTAGTTCAGGGGATGAACACTGAAGCTTTCTTT.

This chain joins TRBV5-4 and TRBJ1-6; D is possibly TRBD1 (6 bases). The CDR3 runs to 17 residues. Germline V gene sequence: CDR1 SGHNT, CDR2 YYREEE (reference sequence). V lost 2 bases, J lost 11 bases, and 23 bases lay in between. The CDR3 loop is CASSLVQGLRRLAPLHF. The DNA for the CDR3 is TGTGCCAGCAGCTTAGTACAGGGCCTTAGGCGGTTGGCACCCCTCCACTTT.